The TCR beta chain described here comes from a study of blood T cell repertoires in COVID-19 (dated by TCRdb to 2020 to 2021). As for the study more broadly: The collaborator samples originated in the United States, Italy and Spain and spanned the acute and convalescent phases of COVID-19. Deeply sampled blood TCRbeta repertoires from subjects exposed to, actively infected with, or recovered from COVID-19 were included in the dataset. The prospective study material was composed of cDNA or gDNA derived from T cells, B-cell-depleted T cells, or PBMCs. Sample metadata almost always included a de-identified subject ID, COVID-19 status, age in years and sex. The samples were drawn from two sources: the first 160 participants of the ongoing ImmuneRACE study, and 1,254 subjects contributed by 6 global collaborators. Where HLA class I and class II types were available, the types were taken from metadata supplied by the sample provider, not from assay-based typing. The repertoires were made available in a free public database intended to serve as a resource for research on the immune response to SARS-CoV-2. Broad study findings and their caveats: The amount of clinical and demographic metadata varied by source and participant and was provided uncurated.

Collaborating institutions collected whole blood in K2EDTA tubes following their own protocols. Collaborator samples were shipped for TCRbeta analysis as frozen whole blood, isolated PBMCs, or DNA extracted from either sample type. The germline V gene (reference sequence) supplies CDR1 GTSNPN and CDR2 SVGIG. From its cysteine to its phenylalanine, the CDR3 spans 17 amino acids. Only the CDR3 DNA is retained, 51 bases long and in frame from the first base. Trimmed from V: 1 base; trimmed from J: 2 bases; junction bases lacking a gene match: 5. In the case of this clone: Its target antigen remains unknown. Qualities for individual bases were not recorded, and no much larger clone is one base off.

The immunoSEQ Assay, a bias-controlled multiplex PCR, was used to amplify TCRbeta CDR3 regions from genomic DNA. Per the original workflow: Nucleated cell counts per sample were estimated from amplification of reference gene primers within the assay. To quantify the absolute abundance of each unique TCRbeta CDR3 rearrangement, sequence reads were collapsed and filtered. For each sample, productive Simpson clonality was calculated by taking the square root of Simpson's diversity index across productive rearrangements. TCRdb obtained this table from immuneACCESS and retained in-frame rearrangements with V and J assigned. These tables miss some clones; where compared with another copy, unresolved V genes account for less than half of the shortfall, and the remainder is unexplained. Clone size and the V and J calls come from that table; the DNA yielded D and trimming. Recorded for this sample are some 160,000 clones; around 75% of them occurred a single time. Approximately 14% of the sample is taken by the ten largest.

The specimen was peripheral blood. The TCR sequence derives from a woman of 80 years or more with acute or convalescent COVID-19. This chain is built from TRBV30 and TRBJ2-3; TRBD2 fits 14 bases in the junction. The CDR3 region has the sequence CAWSGLAGGRYTDTQYF. The nucleotides read TGTGCCTGGAGTGGACTAGCGGGAGGGCGATACACAGATACGCAGTATTTT. The CDR3 plus the reference TRBV30 and TRBJ2-3 genes for the other parts give the full variable domain: SQTIHQWPATLVQPVGSPLSLECTVEGTSNPNLYWYRQAAGRGLQLLFYSVGIGQISSEVPQNLSASRPQDRQFILSSKKLLLSDSGFYLCAWSGLAGGRYTDTQYFGPGTRLTVL.